This passage covers 11 T cell receptor beta chains from one sample sequenced in a study of response to subunit inactivated influenza vaccine. TCRdb called the RT-PCR reads again in MiXCR, with one record for every CDR3 protein. The sample shows roughly 500,000 distinct CDR3 sequences, 20% to 25% of them seen only once. These sequences were also reported in another study, on T cells expressing NK-cell markers. That paper adds: Libraries used 5'RACE template switching adding universal primer site and UMIs.

Sequencing used CD4+ T cells sorted from PBMCs, obtained 11 to 12 days after vaccination. The receptors were gathered from a man over 45 who received an inactivated influenza vaccine.

Only a few counts were recorded for this clonotype. This sequence joins TRBV28 and TRBJ2-7; 8 positions match TRBD1. The CDR3 runs 13 residues. Germline values: CDR1 MDHEN, CDR2 SYDVKM. The CDR3 DNA reads as TGTGCGCTACAGGGGGTCCGATCCTACGAGCAGTACTTC. This encodes CALQGVRSYEQYF.

The CDR3 loop reads CASSHPPAATNEKLFF. CDR3 nucleotide sequence: TGCGCCAGCAGCCACCCCCCGGCCGCAACTAATGAAAAACTGTTTTTT. The chain recombines TRBV4-1 with TRBJ1-4; D remains unclear. Germline V lookup: CDR1 MGHRA, CDR2 YSYEKL. V lost 3 bases and J lost 0, with 11 bases in between. This CDR3 contains 16 residues.

This rearrangement joins TRBV30 to TRBJ2-3; 7 bases match TRBD2. The CDR3 extends over 18 amino acids. Germline CDR1 reads GTSNPN; CDR2 reads SVGIG (reference sequence). Trimming removed 1 base from V and 5 bases from J; junction bases left unmatched: 18. The CDR3 protein is CAWSEFGGRLAERDTQYF. The CDR3 DNA follows: TGTGCCTGGAGTGAATTCGGGGGGAGACTAGCAGAACGAGATACGCAGTATTTT.

V usage is TRBV15 and J usage is TRBJ2-3; 8 bases fit TRBD1. The V and J ends lost 11 bases and 5 bases, in that order; junction bases with no gene match: 12. There are 14 residues in the CDR3. The germline V gene encodes CDR1 LNHNV and CDR2 YYDKDF (reference sequence). This CDR3 reads CASLEAGGKDTQYF. For the CDR3, the DNA is TGTGCCTCCCTGGAGGCAGGGGGCAAAGATACGCAGTATTTT.

This clonotype has just a few counts. The CDR3 sequence: CASRRLQGAGEQYF. In DNA, the CDR3 is TGTGCCAGCAGAAGATTACAGGGGGCCGGGGAGCAGTACTTC. The chain has TRBV6-1 and TRBJ2-7; TRBD1 matches 9 bases. Germline-derived CDR1 and CDR2 are MNHNS and SASEGT. This CDR3 is 14 amino acids long. With 6 bases clipped from V and 7 bases from J, the junction kept 10 bases outside the gene matches.

The chain employs TRBV7-2 and TRBJ2-1, with 9 bases aligning to TRBD2. The CDR3 is made up of 15 amino acids. Germline V gene data show CDR1 as SGHTA and CDR2 as FQGNSA. Trimming at V came to 6 bases and at J to 6 bases, leaving 9 bases not matched to a gene. The CDR3, as DNA: TGTGCCAGCAGTTGTACTAGCGGGTGGGCCAATGAGCAGTTCTTC. Amino acid sequence: CASSCTSGWANEQFF.

The V gene is TRBV5-6, the J gene TRBJ2-3; D gene unclear. CDR1 SGHDT and CDR2 YYEEEE come from the germline V gene. The CDR3 has 16 amino acids. V was clipped by 3 bases and J by 1 base, with 15 bases between them. Written as DNA, the CDR3 is TGTGCCAGCAGCTCGATTGACCACGGACGCACAGATACGCAGTATTTT. This gives the protein CASSSIDHGRTDTQYF.

This chain joins TRBV29-1 and TRBJ2-7, with 8 bases lining up with TRBD1. CDR1 SQVTM and CDR2 ANQGSEA come from the germline V gene. The CDR3 runs to 12 residues. With 3 bases clipped from V and 7 bases from J, the junction kept 5 bases outside the gene matches. Here the CDR3 reads CSVEDREREQYF. CDR3 DNA sequence: TGCAGCGTTGAGGACAGGGAGCGGGAGCAGTACTTC.

This clonotype was seen a handful of times. The chain uses TRBV6-1 and TRBJ2-1; TRBD1 is a possible D gene (8 bases). The CDR3 is 19 residues long. The V gene's germline CDR1 is MNHNS and CDR2 SASEGT. V lost 6 bases and J 4 bases, leaving 28 bases between the germline ends. CDR3 nucleotides: TGTGCCAGCAGGGTACAGGGGGGGATGGCGGGGCATAATTACAATGAGCAGTTCTTC. Residues: CASRVQGGMAGHNYNEQFF.

The chain is built from TRBV4-1 and TRBJ1-6; maybe TRBD1 (6 bases). Trimming shortened V by 2 bases and J by 6 bases, and 8 bases separated the two germline ends. Germline CDR1 and CDR2: MGHRA and YSYEKL. CDR3 length: 14 residues. The CDR3 is CASSQNRANSPLHF. Here the CDR3 DNA reads TGCGCCAGCAGCCAAAACAGGGCTAATTCACCCCTCCACTTT.

This clonotype was observed a few times. The chain combines TRBV24-1 with TRBJ2-2, with D possibly TRBD1 on 6 matching bases. V was clipped by 5 bases and J by 3 bases, with 9 bases between them. The CDR3 has 14 amino acids. Germline lookup yields CDR1 KGHDR and CDR2 SFDVKD. CDR3 sequence (DNA): TGTGCCACCAGTGCGGACAGATACACCGGGGAGCTGTTTTTT. Its protein is CATSADRYTGELFF.